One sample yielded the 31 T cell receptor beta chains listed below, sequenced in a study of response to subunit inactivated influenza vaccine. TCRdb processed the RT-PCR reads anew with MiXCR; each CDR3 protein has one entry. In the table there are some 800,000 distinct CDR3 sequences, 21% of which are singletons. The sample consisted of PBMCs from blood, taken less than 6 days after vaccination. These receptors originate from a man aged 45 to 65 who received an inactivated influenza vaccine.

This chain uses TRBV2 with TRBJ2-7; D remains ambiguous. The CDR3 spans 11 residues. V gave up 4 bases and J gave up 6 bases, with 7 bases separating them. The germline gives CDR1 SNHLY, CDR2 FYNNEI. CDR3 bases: TGTGCCAGCAGTGCTCCGGCCGAGCAGTACTTC. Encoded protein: CASSAPAEQYF.

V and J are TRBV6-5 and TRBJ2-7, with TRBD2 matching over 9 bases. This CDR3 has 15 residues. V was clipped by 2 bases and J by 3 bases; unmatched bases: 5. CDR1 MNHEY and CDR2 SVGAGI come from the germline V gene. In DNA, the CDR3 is TGTGCCAGCAGTTACCGGACGCGGGGGGGCTACGAGCAGTACTTC. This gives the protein CASSYRTRGGYEQYF.

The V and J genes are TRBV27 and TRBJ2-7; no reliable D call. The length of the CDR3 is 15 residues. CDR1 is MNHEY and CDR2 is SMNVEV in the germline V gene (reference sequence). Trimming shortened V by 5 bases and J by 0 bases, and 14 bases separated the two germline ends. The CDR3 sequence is CASSPLVVASYEQYF. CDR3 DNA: TGTGCCAGCAGTCCGCTGGTGGTTGCCTCCTACGAGCAGTACTTC.

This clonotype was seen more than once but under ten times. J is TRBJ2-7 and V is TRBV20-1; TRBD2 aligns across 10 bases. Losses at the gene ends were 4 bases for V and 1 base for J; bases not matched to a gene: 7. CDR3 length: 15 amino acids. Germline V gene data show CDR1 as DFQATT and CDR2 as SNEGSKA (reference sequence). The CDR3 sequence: CSANSLAGESYEQYF. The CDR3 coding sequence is TGCAGTGCTAATAGCCTAGCGGGAGAATCCTACGAGCAGTACTTC.

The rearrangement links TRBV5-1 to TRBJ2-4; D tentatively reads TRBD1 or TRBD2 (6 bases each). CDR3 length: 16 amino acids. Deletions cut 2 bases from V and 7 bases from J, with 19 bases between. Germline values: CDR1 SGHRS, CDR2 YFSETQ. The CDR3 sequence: CASSFSGGRDMNIQYF. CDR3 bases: TGCGCCAGCAGCTTCTCTGGGGGGCGAGATATGAACATTCAGTACTTC.

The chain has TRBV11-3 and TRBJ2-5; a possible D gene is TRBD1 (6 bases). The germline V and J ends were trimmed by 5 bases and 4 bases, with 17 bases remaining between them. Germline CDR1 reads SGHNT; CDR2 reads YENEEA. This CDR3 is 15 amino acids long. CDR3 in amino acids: CASSPGSGTSETQYF. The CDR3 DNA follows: TGTGCCAGCAGCCCTGGCTCCGGGACATCAGAGACCCAGTACTTC.

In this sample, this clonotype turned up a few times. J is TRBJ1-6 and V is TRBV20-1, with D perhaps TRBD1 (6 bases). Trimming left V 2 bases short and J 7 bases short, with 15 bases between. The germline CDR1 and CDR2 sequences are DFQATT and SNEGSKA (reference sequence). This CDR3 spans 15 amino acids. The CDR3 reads CSARLGARRNSPLHF. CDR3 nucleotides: TGCAGTGCTAGACTGGGGGCACGTAGGAATTCACCCCTCCACTTT.

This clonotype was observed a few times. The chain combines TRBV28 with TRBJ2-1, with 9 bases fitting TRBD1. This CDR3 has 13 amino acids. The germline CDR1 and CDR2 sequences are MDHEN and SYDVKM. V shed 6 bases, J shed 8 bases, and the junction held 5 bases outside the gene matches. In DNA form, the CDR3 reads TGTGCCAGCAGGGGGACAGGGATCGATGAGCAGTTCTTC. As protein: CASRGTGIDEQFF.

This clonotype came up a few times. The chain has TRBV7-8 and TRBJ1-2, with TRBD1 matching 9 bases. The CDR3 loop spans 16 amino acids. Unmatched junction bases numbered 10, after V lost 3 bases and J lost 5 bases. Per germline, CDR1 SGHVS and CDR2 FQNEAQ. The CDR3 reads CASSFGSGTGRYGYTF. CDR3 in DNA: TGTGCCAGCAGCTTCGGTTCCGGGACAGGGCGGTATGGCTACACCTTC.

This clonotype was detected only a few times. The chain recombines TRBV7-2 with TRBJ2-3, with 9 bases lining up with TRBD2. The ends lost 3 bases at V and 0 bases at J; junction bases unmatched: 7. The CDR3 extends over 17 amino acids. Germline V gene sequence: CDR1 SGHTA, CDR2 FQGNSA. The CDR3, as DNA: TGTGCCAGCAGCTTGCGGGCGGGAGGGGTTAGCACAGATACGCAGTATTTT. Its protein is CASSLRAGGVSTDTQYF.

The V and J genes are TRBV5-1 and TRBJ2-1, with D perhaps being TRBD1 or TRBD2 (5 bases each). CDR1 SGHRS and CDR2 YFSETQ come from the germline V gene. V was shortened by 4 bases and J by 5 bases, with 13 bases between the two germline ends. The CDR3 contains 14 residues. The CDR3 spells CASSDRGRHNEQFF. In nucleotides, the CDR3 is TGCGCCAGCAGCGACCGGGGCAGACACAATGAGCAGTTCTTC. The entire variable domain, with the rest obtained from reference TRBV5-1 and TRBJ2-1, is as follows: KAGVTQTPRYLIKTRGQQVTLSCSPISGHRSVSWYQQTPGQGLQFLFEYFSETQRNKGNFPGRFSGRQFSNSRSEMNVSTLELGDSALYLCASSDRGRHNEQFFGPGTRLTVL.

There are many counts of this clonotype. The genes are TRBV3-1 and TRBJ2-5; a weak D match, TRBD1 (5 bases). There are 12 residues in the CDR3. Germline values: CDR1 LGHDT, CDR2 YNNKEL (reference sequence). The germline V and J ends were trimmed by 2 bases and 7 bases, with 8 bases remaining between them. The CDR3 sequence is CASSQSQATQYF. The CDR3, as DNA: TGTGCCAGCAGCCAATCACAGGCGACCCAGTACTTC.

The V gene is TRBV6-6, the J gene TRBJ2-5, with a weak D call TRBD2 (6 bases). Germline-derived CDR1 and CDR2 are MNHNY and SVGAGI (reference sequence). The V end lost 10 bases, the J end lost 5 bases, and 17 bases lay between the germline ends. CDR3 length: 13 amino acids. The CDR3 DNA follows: TGTGCCACCAATCGGGACTTAATGGAGACCCAGTACTTC. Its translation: CATNRDLMETQYF.

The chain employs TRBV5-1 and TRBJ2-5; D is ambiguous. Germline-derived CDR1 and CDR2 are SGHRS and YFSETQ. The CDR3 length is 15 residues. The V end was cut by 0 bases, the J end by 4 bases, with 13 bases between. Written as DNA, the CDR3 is TGCGCCAGCAGCTTGGTGCGGATTACGGGAGAGACCCAGTACTTC. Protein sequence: CASSLVRITGETQYF. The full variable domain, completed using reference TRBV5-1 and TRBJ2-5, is KAGVTQTPRYLIKTRGQQVTLSCSPISGHRSVSWYQQTPGQGLQFLFEYFSETQRNKGNFPGRFSGRQFSNSRSEMNVSTLELGDSALYLCASSLVRITGETQYFGPGTRLLVL.

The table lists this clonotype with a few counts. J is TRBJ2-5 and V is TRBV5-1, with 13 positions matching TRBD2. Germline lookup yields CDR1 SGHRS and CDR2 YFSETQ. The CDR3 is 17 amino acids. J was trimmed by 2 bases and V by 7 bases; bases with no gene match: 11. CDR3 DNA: TGCGCCAGCTTTAGGACTAGCGGGGGAGAACTACAAGAGACCCAGTACTTC. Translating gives CASFRTSGGELQETQYF.

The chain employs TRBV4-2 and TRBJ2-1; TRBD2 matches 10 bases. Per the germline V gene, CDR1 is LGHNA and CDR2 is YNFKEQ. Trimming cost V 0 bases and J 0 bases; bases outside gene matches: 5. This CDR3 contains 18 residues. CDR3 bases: TGTGCCAGCAGCCAAGATATCAGCGGGAGGGGCTCCTACAATGAGCAGTTCTTC. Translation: CASSQDISGRGSYNEQFF.

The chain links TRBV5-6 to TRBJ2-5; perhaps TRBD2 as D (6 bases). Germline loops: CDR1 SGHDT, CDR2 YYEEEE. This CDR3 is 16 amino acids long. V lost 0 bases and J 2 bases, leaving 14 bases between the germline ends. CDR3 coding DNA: TGTGCCAGCAGCTTGGGAACCTGGGGGGTACAAGAGACCCAGTACTTC. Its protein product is CASSLGTWGVQETQYF.

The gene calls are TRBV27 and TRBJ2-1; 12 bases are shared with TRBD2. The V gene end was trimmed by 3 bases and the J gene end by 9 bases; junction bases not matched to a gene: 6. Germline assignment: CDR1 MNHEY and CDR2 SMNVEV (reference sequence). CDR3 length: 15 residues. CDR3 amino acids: CASSLTSGRGGEQFF. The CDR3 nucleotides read TGTGCCAGCAGTTTGACTAGCGGGAGAGGCGGTGAGCAGTTCTTC.

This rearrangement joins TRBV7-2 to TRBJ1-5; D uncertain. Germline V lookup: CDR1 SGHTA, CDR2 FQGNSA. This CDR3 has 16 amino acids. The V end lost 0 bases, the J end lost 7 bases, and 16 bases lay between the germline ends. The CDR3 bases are TGTGCCAGCAGCTTAGCATATGTGTCCCCGGCCCAGCCCCAGCATTTT. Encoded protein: CASSLAYVSPAQPQHF.

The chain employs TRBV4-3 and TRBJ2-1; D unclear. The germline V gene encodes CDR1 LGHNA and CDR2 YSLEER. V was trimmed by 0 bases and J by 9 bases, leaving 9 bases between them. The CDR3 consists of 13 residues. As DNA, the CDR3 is TGCGCCAGCAGCCAAGATAAGTCCACTGAGCAGTTCTTC. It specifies CASSQDKSTEQFF.

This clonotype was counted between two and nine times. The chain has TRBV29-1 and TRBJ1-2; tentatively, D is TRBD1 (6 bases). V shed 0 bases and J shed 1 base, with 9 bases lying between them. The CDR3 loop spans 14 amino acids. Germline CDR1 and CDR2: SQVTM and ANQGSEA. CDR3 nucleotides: TGCAGCGTTGAAGAGGACAGTTTTAACTATGGCTACACCTTC. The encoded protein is CSVEEDSFNYGYTF.

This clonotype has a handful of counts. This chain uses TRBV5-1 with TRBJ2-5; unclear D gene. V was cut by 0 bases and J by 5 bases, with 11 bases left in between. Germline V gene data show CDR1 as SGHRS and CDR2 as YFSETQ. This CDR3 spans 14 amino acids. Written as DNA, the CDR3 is TGCGCCAGCAGCTTGGGGGGAATGGGTGAGACCCAGTACTTC. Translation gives CASSLGGMGETQYF.

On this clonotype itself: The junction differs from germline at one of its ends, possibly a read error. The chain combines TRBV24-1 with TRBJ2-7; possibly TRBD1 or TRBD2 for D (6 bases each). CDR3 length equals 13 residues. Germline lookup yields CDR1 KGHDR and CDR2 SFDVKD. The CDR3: CATSDLRGLKQYF. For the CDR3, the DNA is TGTGCCACCAGCGATTTACGGGGGCTGAAGCAGTACTTC.

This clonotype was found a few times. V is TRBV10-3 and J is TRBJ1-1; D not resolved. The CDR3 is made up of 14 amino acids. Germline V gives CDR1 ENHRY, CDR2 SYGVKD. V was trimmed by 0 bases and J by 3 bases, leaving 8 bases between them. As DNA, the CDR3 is TGTGCCATCAGTGAGTCAGACGGGTACACTGAAGCTTTCTTT. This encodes CAISESDGYTEAFF.

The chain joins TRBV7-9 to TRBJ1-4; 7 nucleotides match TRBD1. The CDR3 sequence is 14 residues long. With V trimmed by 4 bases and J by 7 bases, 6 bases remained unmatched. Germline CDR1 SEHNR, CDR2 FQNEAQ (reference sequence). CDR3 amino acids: CASSSDRLSEKLFF. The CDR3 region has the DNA TGTGCCAGCAGCTCGGACAGGTTGAGTGAAAAACTGTTTTTT.

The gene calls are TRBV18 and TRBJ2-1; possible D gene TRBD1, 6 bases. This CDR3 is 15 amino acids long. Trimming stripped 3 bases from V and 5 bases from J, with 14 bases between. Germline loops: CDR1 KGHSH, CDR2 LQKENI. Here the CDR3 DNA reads TGTGCCAGCTCACCTATGGGGGCAGGTAACAATGAGCAGTTCTTC. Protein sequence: CASSPMGAGNNEQFF. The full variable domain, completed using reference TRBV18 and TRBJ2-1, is NAGVMQNPRHLVRRRGQEARLRCSPMKGHSHVYWYRQLPEEGLKFMVYLQKENIIDESGMPKERFSAEFPKEGPSILRIQQVVRGDSAAYFCASSPMGAGNNEQFFGPGTRLTVL.

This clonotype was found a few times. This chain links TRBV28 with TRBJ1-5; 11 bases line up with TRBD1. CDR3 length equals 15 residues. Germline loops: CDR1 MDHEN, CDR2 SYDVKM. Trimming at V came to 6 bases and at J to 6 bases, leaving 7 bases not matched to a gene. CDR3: CASRFGQGAVQPQHF. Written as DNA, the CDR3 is TGTGCCAGCAGATTTGGACAGGGGGCGGTTCAGCCCCAGCATTTT. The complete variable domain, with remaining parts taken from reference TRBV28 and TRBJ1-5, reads DVKVTQSSRYLVKRTGEKVFLECVQDMDHENMFWYRQDPGLGLRLIYFSYDVKMKEKGDIPEGYSVSREKKERFSLILESASTNQTSMYLCASRFGQGAVQPQHFGDGTRLSIL.

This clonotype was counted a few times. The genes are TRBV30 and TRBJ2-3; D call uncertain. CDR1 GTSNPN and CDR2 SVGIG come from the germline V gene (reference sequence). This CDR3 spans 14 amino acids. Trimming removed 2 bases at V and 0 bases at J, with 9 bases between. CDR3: CAWSQILSTDTQYF. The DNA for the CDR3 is TGTGCCTGGAGTCAGATCTTAAGCACAGATACGCAGTATTTT.

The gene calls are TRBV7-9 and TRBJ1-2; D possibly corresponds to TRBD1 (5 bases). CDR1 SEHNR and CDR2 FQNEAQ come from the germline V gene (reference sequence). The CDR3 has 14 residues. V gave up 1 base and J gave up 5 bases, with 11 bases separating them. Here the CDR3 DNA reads TGTGCCAGCAGCTTAGACAGGCGCCGATATGGCTACACCTTC. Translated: CASSLDRRRYGYTF.

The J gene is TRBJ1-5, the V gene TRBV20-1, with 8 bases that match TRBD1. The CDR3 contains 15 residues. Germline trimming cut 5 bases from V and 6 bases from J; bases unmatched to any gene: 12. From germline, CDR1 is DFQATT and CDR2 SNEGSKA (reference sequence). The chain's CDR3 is CSAAPTGAKFQPQHF. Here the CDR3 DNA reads TGCAGTGCTGCCCCGACAGGGGCGAAATTTCAGCCCCAGCATTTT.

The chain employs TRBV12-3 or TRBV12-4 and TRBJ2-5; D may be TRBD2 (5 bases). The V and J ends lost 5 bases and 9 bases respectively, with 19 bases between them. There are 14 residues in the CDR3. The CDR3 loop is CASSPDGGFRSQYF. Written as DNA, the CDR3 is TGTGCCAGCAGTCCCGACGGCGGGTTCCGGTCCCAGTACTTC.